This entry concerns a single T cell receptor (beta chain). Repertoires were generated with immunoSEQ multiplex PCR, while TCRdb's copy carries only in-frame clones and drops some. The data hold approximately 300,000 clones, with roughly 90% observed a single time. CDR1 SGHTA and CDR2 FQGNSA come from the germline V gene. The V and J ends lost 6 bases and 3 bases, in that order; junction bases with no gene match: 5. This CDR3 spans 14 amino acids. This sample was taken from a study of blood T cell repertoires in COVID-19. Sequencing used PBMCs or T cells enriched from blood (not recorded which). The chain uses TRBV7-2 and TRBJ2-4, with 7 positions matching TRBD1. The clonotype was recovered from a woman in her twenties or thirties who had recovered from COVID-19. The CDR3 bases are TGTGCCAGCAGTCACAGGGGCAGCAAAAACATTCAGTACTTC. It codes for CASSHRGSKNIQYF. The entire variable domain, with the rest obtained from reference TRBV7-2 and TRBJ2-4, is as follows: GAGVSQSPSNKVTEKGKDVELRCDPISGHTALYWYRQSLGQGLEFLIYFQGNSAPDKSGLPSDRFSAERTGGSVSTLTIQRTQQEDSAVYLCASSHRGSKNIQYFGAGTRLSVL.